This TCR beta chain was documented in a study of blood T cell repertoires in COVID-19 (dated by TCRdb to 2020 to 2021). Context from the whole study: The collaborator samples originated in the United States, Italy and Spain and spanned the acute and convalescent phases of COVID-19. The prospective study material was composed of cDNA or gDNA derived from T cells, B-cell-depleted T cells, or PBMCs. Subjects who had been exposed to COVID-19, were actively infected with it, or had recovered from it provided the deeply sampled blood TCRbeta repertoires that made up the dataset. The repertoires were released in a freely available public database intended as a resource for research on the immune response to SARS-CoV-2. The samples were drawn from two sources: the first 160 participants of the ongoing ImmuneRACE study, and 1,000 to 1,500 subjects contributed by 6 global collaborators. Sample metadata almost always included a de-identified subject ID, COVID-19 status, age in years and sex. Where available, HLA class I and class II types were taken from metadata supplied by the sample provider and were not determined by assay-based typing.

General study outcomes and caveats: How much clinical and demographic metadata was included differed by source and by participant, and the metadata was provided uncurated.

With respect to this clone: What this receptor recognizes is not known. Base qualities are missing; no much larger clone stands one base away.

TCRbeta CDR3 regions were amplified from genomic DNA using the immunoSEQ Assay, a bias-controlled multiplex PCR. In the authors' own workflow: The number of nucleated cells in each sample was estimated from the amplification of reference gene primers within the assay. To quantify the absolute abundance of each unique TCRbeta CDR3 rearrangement, sequence reads were collapsed and filtered. For each sample, productive Simpson clonality was calculated by taking the square root of Simpson's diversity index across productive rearrangements. As stored in TCRdb, this immuneACCESS dataset retains in-frame rearrangements with V and J assigned. A fraction of the clones does not appear; measured against another copy, unresolved V genes explain less than half of the discrepancy, and the remainder lacks a known reason. V, J and clone size are taken as reported in that table, and D and trimming were inferred from the DNA itself. In all, the sample holds 100,000 to 150,000 clones, and approximately 85% of those were seen once. 2.5% to 3.5% of the sample goes to the ten largest clones.

One collaborating source in Seattle enrolled patients during active infection and followed them longitudinally through the course of disease. Whole blood was collected in K2EDTA tubes by collaborating institutions according to the institutions' own protocols. For TCRbeta analysis, collaborators shipped samples as frozen whole blood, isolated PBMCs, or DNA extracted from either of those sample types. The sequencing sample was made of peripheral blood. The sequence came from a woman of 80 years or more with COVID-19, enrolled during active disease.

At the DNA level, the sequence is TGTGCCAGCTCACCAGAGGTGTCACATGGCTACACCTTC. Its protein reads: CASSPEVSHGYTF. The chain links TRBV18 with TRBJ1-2; the D gene identity is not certain. Sequences KGHSH (CDR1) and LQKENI (CDR2) are obtained from the germline V gene. Relative to germline, V is 2 bases shorter and J is 6 bases shorter, with 10 bases between their ends. Including the terminal cysteine and phenylalanine, the CDR3 comprises 13 residues. The entry retains the CDR3 DNA only, 39 bases that are in frame from base 1.